The 7 T cell receptor beta chains below were found in one sample sequenced in a study of regulatory T cells in long-lasting Graves disease. In building TCR beta libraries, iRepertoire HTBI primers were used together with Arm-PCR of CDR3 regions. A single record per CDR3 protein comes from TCRdb applying MiXCR to the multiplex PCR reads. The table includes fewer than 550,000 distinct CDR3 sequences, around 16% detected once. Stated time point: newly diagnosed GD, antithyroid drugs for less than 3 months. With RNA extracted from PBMCs as input, the TCR library was made. This same sample was also taken into another study, of T cells in Graves' hyperthyroidism and ophthalmopathy.

Source: peripheral blood mononuclear cells (PBMCs), taken at new diagnosis, from a patient treated with antithyroid drugs. Receptors originate from a middle-aged woman with Graves disease.

In this sample, this clonotype turned up a few times. The J gene is TRBJ2-5, the V gene TRBV30; D is undetermined. V gave up 2 bases and J gave up 8 bases, with 15 bases separating them. The CDR3 is made up of 13 amino acids. Germline CDR1 reads GTSNPN; CDR2 reads SVGIG (reference sequence). The CDR3 sequence is CAWSPIAFGTQYF. CDR3 in DNA: TGTGCCTGGAGTCCCATAGCTTTTGGAACCCAGTACTTC. Full variable domain (rest looked up from reference TRBV30 and TRBJ2-5): SQTIHQWPATLVQPVGSPLSLECTVEGTSNPNLYWYRQAAGRGLQLLFYSVGIGQISSEVPQNLSASRPQDRQFILSSKKLLLSDSGFYLCAWSPIAFGTQYFGPGTRLLVL.

This clonotype showed up just a few times. This chain joins TRBV5-1 and TRBJ1-5, with D unclear. Trimming left V 4 bases short and J 4 bases short, with 12 bases between. Per germline, CDR1 SGHRS and CDR2 YFSETQ. The CDR3 length is 14 residues. CDR3 bases: TGCGCCAGCAGCCGAGAGGGTCGGAATCAGCCCCAGCATTTT. Protein: CASSREGRNQPQHF.

This clonotype was observed at least ten times. The chain joins TRBV28 to TRBJ2-7; D uncertain. The V gene's germline CDR1 is MDHEN and CDR2 SYDVKM. V gave up 5 bases and J gave up 8 bases, with 22 bases separating them. The CDR3 extends over 15 amino acids. The CDR3 DNA follows: TGTGCCAGCAGTCTGACGGAAACCAGCAATTACAAGCAGTACTTC. It codes for CASSLTETSNYKQYF.

This clonotype has a count of ten or more. The rearrangement links TRBV5-1 to TRBJ1-1; 7 nucleotides line up with TRBD1. CDR1 is SGHRS and CDR2 is YFSETQ in the germline V gene. V shed 0 bases and J 3 bases; nucleotides not matched to a gene: 2. The length of the CDR3 is 14 residues. The CDR3 loop is CASSLAGTDTEAFF. DNA of the CDR3: TGCGCCAGCAGCTTGGCCGGGACAGACACTGAAGCTTTCTTT.

This clonotype was detected ten times or more. The rearrangement joins TRBV12-3 or TRBV12-4 to TRBJ2-3; 8 bases fit TRBD2. The V segment lost 1 base and the J segment 6 bases; nucleotides outside the gene matches: 6. The CDR3 is 15 residues long. The CDR3 coding sequence is TGTGCCAGCAGTTTAGTCGGGGGGGCGGGTGATACGCAGTATTTT. The encoded protein is CASSLVGGAGDTQYF.

This clonotype was observed at least ten times. V and J are TRBV10-3 and TRBJ2-3, with 11 bases aligning to TRBD2. Per germline, CDR1 ENHRY and CDR2 SYGVKD. The trim removed 5 bases at V and 3 bases at J, leaving 4 bases unmatched. The CDR3 has 15 residues. This CDR3 reads CAISTSGGVTDTQYF. The CDR3 DNA follows: TGTGCCATCAGTACTAGCGGGGGTGTTACAGATACGCAGTATTTT.

The sample holds many counts of this clonotype. This rearrangement joins TRBV2 to TRBJ2-7, with TRBD1 identical over 12 bases. The length of the CDR3 is 14 residues. With V trimmed by 8 bases and J by 3 bases, 5 bases remained unmatched. From germline, CDR1 is SNHLY and CDR2 FYNNEI. CDR3 DNA sequence: TGTGCCAGCGGGGGGACAGGGGGCGGCTACGAGCAGTACTTC. The encoded protein is CASGGTGGGYEQYF. The variable domain in full, with the rest retrieved from reference TRBV2 and TRBJ2-7, is EPEVTQTPSHQVTQMGQEVILRCVPISNHLYFYWYRQILGQKVEFLVSFYNNEISEKSEIFDDQFSVERPDGSNFTLKIRSTKLEDSAMYFCASGGTGGGYEQYFGPGTRLTVT.